The clone carrying this TCR beta chain has more than one count but fewer than ten. The antigen is not known. The data originate from a study of T cell repertoires in cytomegalovirus infection. Study-level information: TCR beta signatures that were public indicated CMV infection and matching HLA type. Study-wide results and caveats: Totalled public TCR beta family frequency picked out people who carried CMV plus the relevant HLA. Within the response measured ex vivo, HLA-C-restricted CMV-specific TCR beta clonotypes were dominant.

The CDR3 sequence is 16 residues long. Germline V gene sequence: CDR1 SGHNT, CDR2 YENEEA. After removal of 5 bases from V and 5 bases from J, the junction contained 11 bases not matched to a gene. MiXCR, applied by TCRdb to the reads, yields one record per CDR3 protein. The sample contains around 260,000 distinct CDR3 sequences, 9.1% of which appear only once. This TCR was sampled from a human donor in good health (CMV status not recorded). Some clones in this sample may be carry-over from other donors' samples. The sequenced sample was PBMCs. This chain joins TRBV11-3 and TRBJ2-7; 11 nucleotides line up with TRBD2. CDR3 DNA: TGTGCCAGCAGCCCAGGGACTAGCGGAGGGATCCACGAGCAGTACTTC. The encoded protein is CASSPGTSGGIHEQYF.